The sequence of this T cell receptor (beta chain) was determined in a study of blood T cell repertoires in COVID-19. Across the whole study: COVID-19 samples from acute and convalescent phases originated in the United States, Italy and Spain. PBMCs, B-cell-depleted T cells, or T cells were the source of the cDNA or gDNA that made up the material.

Trimming cost V 4 bases and J 4 bases; bases outside gene matches: 5. Germline V gene sequence: CDR1 LGHDT, CDR2 YNNKEL (reference sequence). The CDR3 extends over 15 amino acids. As processed by the authors: Using reference gene primer amplification, nucleated cell counts were estimated. Assay: immunoSEQ multiplex PCR; the TCRdb copy retains only in-frame clones and omits some. The DNA was the basis for D and trimming; V, J and clone size are from that table. Among tens of thousands of clones listed, about 91% were seen once. The material sequenced was peripheral blood. The TCR was taken from a woman aged 60-75 years with active COVID-19. The chain uses TRBV3-1 (or the pseudogene TRBV3-2) and TRBJ2-1, with 9 bases that match TRBD2. The CDR3 DNA reads TGTGCCAGCAGCCTTGGGCTAGCGGGGTACAATGAGCAGTTCTTC. Protein sequence: CASSLGLAGYNEQFF.